This T cell receptor beta chain derives from a study of CD8 T cells in Susac syndrome. Germline CDR1 SQVTM, CDR2 ANQGSEA. The length of the CDR3 is 15 residues. V lost 1 base and J lost 0, with 13 bases in between. Random hexamers were used to reverse transcribe roughly 0.5 to 1 ug of RNA. MiXCR was run by TCRdb on the immunoSEQ multiplex PCR reads, yielding one entry per CDR3 protein. The sample holds roughly 50,000 distinct CDR3 sequences, over 85% seen once. This clonotype originated in a human donor in good health. The V and J genes are TRBV29-1 and TRBJ2-7; D ambiguous. The sample comprised CD8+ T cells from PBMCs. Here the CDR3 reads CSVEGFGRSSYEQYF. The CDR3 region has the DNA TGCAGCGTTGAAGGGTTCGGACGGAGCTCCTACGAGCAGTACTTC.